These T cell receptor beta chains were read from a single sample in a study of T cell repertoires in cytomegalovirus infection. TCRdb reanalysed the reads using MiXCR and keeps one entry per CDR3 protein. The data hold 200,000 or so distinct CDR3 sequences, with around 40% observed a single time. No cognate antigen is known for these TCRs. The sequenced sample was CD8+ T cells from cultured PBMCs, obtained from culture after CMV antigen stimulation. The receptor set was obtained from a human donor in good health (CMV status not recorded). Some clones in this sample may be carry-over from other donors' samples. Both conserved end residues are part of each CDR3. The D gene is left open where the match is weak. A clone size is listed for some rows: how often the clone was seen (once, few, many), or a class if it is expanded.

j_call | clone_size | d_call | v_call | cdr3_aa | cdr3_nt
TRBJ2-1 | - | TRBD2 | TRBV7-6 | CASTAGGTSSYNEQFF | TGTGCCAGTACAGCGGGAGGCACTAGCTCCTACAATGAGCAGTTCTTC
TRBJ2-2 | few | - | TRBV7-8 | CASADPGTSNTGELFF | TGTGCCAGCGCCGATCCGGGGACGTCGAACACCGGGGAGCTGTTTTTT
TRBJ2-1 | - | TRBD2 | TRBV15 | CATSVGLARVPSSYNEQFF | TGTGCCACCAGTGTAGGACTAGCAAGGGTTCCTAGCTCCTACAATGAGCAGTTCTTC
TRBJ2-1 | few | TRBD2 | TRBV2 | CATRGTSASYNEQFF | TGTGCCACTAGGGGGACTAGCGCTTCCTACAATGAGCAGTTCTTC
TRBJ2-1 | few | TRBD2 | TRBV28 | CASSCGRSCSYNEQFF | TGTGCCAGCAGTTGCGGGAGGAGTTGTTCCTACAATGAGCAGTTCTTC
TRBJ2-7 | few | TRBD1 | TRBV7-8 | CASSYAKTGVREQYF | TGTGCCAGCAGCTACGCCAAGACAGGGGTACGCGAGCAGTACTTC
TRBJ2-4 | - | TRBD2 | TRBV7-9 | CASRSGSGNIQYF | TGTGCCAGCAGAAGCGGGAGTGGAAACATTCAGTACTTC
TRBJ2-3 | many | TRBD2 | TRBV7-9 | CASSLDLAGDADTQYF | TGTGCCAGCAGCTTAGATCTAGCGGGAGATGCGGATACGCAGTATTTT
TRBJ1-4 | few | - | TRBV2 | CASSSDRPANEKLFF | TGTGCCAGCAGTTCCGACCGCCCCGCTAATGAAAAACTGTTTTTT
TRBJ2-7 | - | - | TRBV2 | CASSETSGTFTYEQYF | TGTGCCAGCAGTGAAACTTCCGGGACGTTCACCTACGAGCAGTACTTC
TRBJ2-2 | - | TRBD2 | TRBV7-2 | CAIKPLAGVTTGELFF | TGTGCCATCAAACCCTTGGCGGGGGTTACCACCGGGGAGCTGTTTTTT
TRBJ2-7 | - | TRBD1 | TRBV7-6 | CASSGRRDRAYEQYF | TGTGCCAGCAGCGGCCGGCGGGACAGGGCCTACGAGCAGTACTTC
TRBJ2-1 | few | - | TRBV30 | CAWSEGNEQFF | TGTGCCTGGAGTGAAGGGAATGAGCAGTTCTTC
TRBJ2-5 | - | - | TRBV7-9 | CASSFEDRRETQYF | TGTGCCAGCAGCTTTGAGGACCGTAGAGAGACCCAGTACTTC
TRBJ2-7 | - | TRBD2 | TRBV9 | CASSVGEGLAIDEQYF | TGTGCCAGCAGCGTAGGTGAGGGACTAGCGATCGACGAGCAGTACTTC
TRBJ1-2 | few | - | TRBV4-2 | CASSHPDSYYGYTF | TGTGCCAGCAGCCACCCCGACAGCTACTATGGCTACACCTTC
TRBJ1-5 | - | - | TRBV7-9 | CASSSGQNQPQHF | TGTGCCAGCAGCTCGGGACAAAATCAGCCCCAGCATTTT
TRBJ1-1 | - | TRBD1 | TRBV11-2 | CASSKRIPGQGGWVNTEAFF | TGTGCCAGCAGCAAAAGAATTCCGGGACAGGGAGGGTGGGTAAACACTGAAGCTTTCTTT
TRBJ1-2 | - | - | TRBV4-1 | CASSGGGYGYTF | TGCGCCAGCAGCGGAGGGGGCTATGGCTACACCTTC
TRBJ2-7 | few | - | TRBV7-6 | CASSYKRNSYEQYF | TGTGCCAGCAGCTACAAGCGAAACTCCTACGAGCAGTACTTC
TRBJ2-5 | few | - | TRBV4-2 | CASSQALARRSQETQYF | TGTGCCAGCAGCCAAGCTCTAGCGAGACGCTCCCAAGAGACCCAGTACTTC
TRBJ1-2 | many | TRBD1 | TRBV7-6 | CASSSLRDRGRLLYGYTF | TGTGCCAGCAGCTCGCTCCGGGACAGGGGGCGACTTCTCTATGGCTACACCTTC
TRBJ2-7 | - | - | TRBV9 | CASSVGSSRGYEQYF | TGTGCCAGCAGCGTAGGGAGCAGTCGGGGCTACGAGCAGTACTTC
TRBJ1-1 | - | TRBD1 | TRBV11-2 | CASSPQTGVDTEAFF | TGTGCCAGCAGCCCGCAGACAGGGGTGGACACTGAAGCTTTCTTT
TRBJ1-1 | - | TRBD1 | TRBV11-2 | CASSAQGAQTEAFF | TGTGCCAGCAGCGCGCAGGGGGCACAAACTGAAGCTTTCTTT
TRBJ2-7 | few | TRBD2 | TRBV5-4 | CASSFDWRGSRYEQYF | TGTGCCAGCAGCTTTGATTGGCGCGGGAGCAGGTACGAGCAGTACTTC
TRBJ2-7 | many | TRBD2 | TRBV11-2 | CASSLTMGLAAYEQYF | TGTGCCAGCAGCTTAACCATGGGACTAGCGGCCTACGAGCAGTACTTC
TRBJ1-2 | - | - | TRBV19 | CASSMTARANYGYTF | TGTGCCAGTAGTATGACAGCCCGAGCTAACTATGGCTACACCTTC
TRBJ2-3 | - | - | TRBV27 | CASSIDNSYTDTQYF | TGTGCCAGCAGTATCGACAATAGCTACACAGATACGCAGTATTTT
TRBJ2-3 | - | TRBD2 | TRBV28 | CASTLRGLAALEQYF | TGTGCCAGCACCCTAAGAGGACTAGCGGCGCTCGAGCAGTATTTT